This TCR beta chain was profiled in a study of metastatic and nonmetastatic thyroid tumors. Study overall: Repertoires from malignant and benign thyroid patients were compared across blood and tumor or nodule tissue.

The table lists this clone with many counts. Antigen unknown. Original handling: It was from CDR3 differences across clinicopathological groups that a distant-metastasis classifier for papillary thyroid cancer was built. Through MiXCR, TCRdb re-clonotyped the PCR reads. The V and J calls, along with clone size, are taken from TCRdb and not from the paper's own processing. The profile shows some 93,000 clones, roughly 13% of them singletons. Study conclusions and caveats: Within blood and tumor, benign nodules reportedly had significantly lower TCR beta diversity than malignant thyroid tumors did.

No treatment of any kind had been given to any patient before thyroid surgery. Germline CDR1 ENHRY, CDR2 SYGVKD. The CDR3 is 13 residues long. With 7 bases removed from V and 2 bases from J, the gap between germline ends came to 11 bases. The chain combines TRBV10-3 with TRBJ1-1; D is unresolved. Sequenced input: blood. The TCR comes from a female donor with papillary thyroid cancer or a benign thyroid nodule (not recorded which). Some clones in this sample may be carry-over from other donors' samples. The CDR3 DNA reads as TGTGCCATCAACCCGAGGCAAAACACTGAAGCTTTCTTT. It encodes CAINPRQNTEAFF.